This T cell receptor (beta chain) was sequenced in a study of shared T cell receptors in the human thymus. The table came from immunoSEQ multiplex PCR; TCRdb's copy has only in-frame clones and leaves some out. The sample lists around 65,000 clones, 90% to 95% occurring once. J gave up 5 bases and V 4 bases, and 4 bases lay outside the gene matches. The CDR3 runs to 13 residues. Germline loops: CDR1 LNHDA, CDR2 SQIVND (reference sequence). This clone has a single count. The sequenced sample was thymocytes. The TCR sequence derives from a human donor. J is TRBJ2-7 and V is TRBV19; 8 bases are a match to TRBD1. In DNA form, the CDR3 reads TGTGCCAGTAGTAGAGGACAGGGAAACGAGCAGTACTTC. Its translation: CASSRGQGNEQYF.